This T cell receptor beta chain was identified during a study of beta chain features in type 1 diabetes. Turning to the study itself: Summed over all samples, the examined sorted cells came to 90 million to 120 million.

In the case of this clone: Its antigen is undetermined.

The CDR3 length is 15 residues. Trimming removed 2 bases at V and 0 bases at J, with 9 bases between. Germline values: CDR1 SGHNT, CDR2 YENEEA. General study findings and limits: Lower insertion and higher deletion counts appeared at VDJ junctions in type 1 diabetes patients.

Staining for CD45RO/CCR7/CD25/CD127/CD95/CD27 allowed sorting of CD4+ naive, central memory, regulatory and stem cell-like memory cells. What was sequenced were expressed TCRB transcripts, since all of the isolated RNA had been reverse transcribed. Using immunoSEQ multiplex PCR, the repertoire was profiled, and TCRdb retains in-frame clones only, with some absent. The sample holds 400,000 to 550,000 clones, approximately 10% seen once. Material: naive CD4+ T cells from blood. The sequence was collected from a woman aged 18-29 years in good health. The chain combines TRBV11-3 with TRBJ2-3; D call uncertain. CDR3 loop: CASSLLGTSTDTQYF. CDR3 sequence (DNA): TGTGCCAGCAGCTTACTAGGAACTAGCACAGATACGCAGTATTTT.